This T cell receptor beta chain was recovered during a study of human T cells and chemical hapten exposure (dated by TCRdb to about 2021). About the study as a whole: For sensitization, 2% DPC in acetone was applied to a roughly 2 cm by roughly 2 cm area of upper inner arm skin. Throughout the approximately 26-week study period, patients were also given weekly therapeutic DPC doses on the scalp. The libraries were sequenced as a pool, and the TCR yield per sample differed mostly because of small variations in library volumes within the pool. The mostly female patient cohort included alopecia areata with under or over 50% scalp involvement, alopecia totalis and alopecia universalis. This study followed changes in the peripheral blood TCR repertoire in vivo during primary and secondary sensitization of alopecia patients to the hapten diphenylcyclopropenone (DPC). Around 30 alopecia patients provided blood for TCR sequencing at one to four time points (pre-sensitization, 2, 6 and 24 weeks). Patch testing on the upper back used Finn chambers containing 0.01% DPC, with scoring done after 6 days according to International Contact Dermatitis Research Group standards. Blood samples were taken from patients before sensitization (week 0) and then at 2, 6 and about 24 weeks after DPC sensitization.

Library prep was done by RACE. TCRdb records NextSeq 500 as the sequencer. Library preparation attached unique molecular identifiers to individual cDNA molecules for quantitative, reproducible TCR counting. Both TCR alpha and TCR beta chains were sequenced from each blood RNA sample. The original methods were these. Samples had a median of approximately 96,000 TCRs, with a range from roughly 23,224 to 700,000. The Decombinator software suite was used to annotate the V, J and CDR3 of the TCR reads. Every sample was subsampled to the same number of TCRs (28,000) for the PS versus PT1 abundance plots. TCRs were defined as expanded if absent before sensitization and observed at least eight times at the 2-week time point. In TCRdb, the public reads were trimmed at Q25 with fastp and aligned with MiXCR, with productive beta chains retained. Each CDR3 protein gets just one entry, which takes the most common genes and DNA from the rows behind it. What appears here as the V and J calls and clone size reflects TCRdb's work, not the paper's. Present in this sample are about 95,000 distinct CDR3 sequences, more than 9.5% of which were seen just once. Jointly, the top ten make up 3.2% of the sample.

General study outcomes and caveats: After repeated subsampling, changes were observed in the strength of the expansion versus patch-test correlation and in the threshold at which the correlation became significant. The number of TCRs above 1 in 1000 frequency did not change with DPC sensitization; there was no evidence of global repertoire structure alterations. Because all patients had alopecia, a presumed autoimmune disease, the immune response of the patients might differ from that of healthy individuals. The number of PT1 expanded TCRs positively correlated with patch test score, significant at thresholds 8, 16 and 32 but not 4. Expanded TCRs formed significantly more large CDR3 similarity clusters than pre-sensitization or healthy control sets, consistent with antigen-driven responses.

This clonotype was picked up many times. Its antigen target is currently unknown. The junction departs from germline at one end; a sequencing error may be responsible. From cysteine to phenylalanine, the CDR3 is 15 amino acids long. Just CDR3 DNA is preserved here, 45 bases in frame from base 1. The germline V gene encodes CDR1 MGHRA and CDR2 YSYEKL. Reading the label with the study, this specimen's time point is: patch test 2, 6 weeks after DPC sensitization. The label giving this sample's treatment or condition can be read as: therapeutic diphenylcyclopropenone sensitization with weekly scalp DPC. Blood at each patch-test visit was drawn before the patch test was applied. Patients were eligible if aged 18 to 70, diagnosed with alopecia and judged suitable for DPC therapy, and pregnant patients were excluded. Unfractionated whole blood was collected in Tempus Blood RNA tubes, and total RNA was extracted from that blood.

The sequence came from a middle-aged woman with alopecia areata. Some clones in this sample may be carry-over from other donors' samples. The V and J segments used are TRBV4-1 and TRBJ2-7; TRBD2 agrees with 9 junctional bases. Sequencing used whole blood, obtained in connection with sensitization to the hapten diphenylcyclopropenone (DPC). The DNA sequence reads TGCGCCAGCAGCCAAGGTGGCGGGAGGGCGTACGAGCAACACTTC. Protein translation: CASSQGGGRAYEQHF.